These T cell receptor beta chains were read from a single sample in a study of identical twins. TCRdb called the 5' RACE reads again in MiXCR, with one record for every CDR3 protein. The sample has 350,000 to 450,000 distinct CDR3 sequences, roughly 20% seen once; the top ten hold less than 15%. The sequenced sample was naive T cells sorted from blood. These receptors were obtained from a man aged 50 or older in good health. The CDR3 runs from the conserved cysteine through the conserved F or W. The D gene is left open where the match is weak. Clone size, where shown, is once, few, many, or a class for clones that have expanded.

TRBJ2-7 TRBV5-1 TRBD1 - CASSAWDRDHYEQYF TGCGCCAGCAGCGCCTGGGACAGGGATCACTACGAGCAGTACTTC
TRBJ2-6 TRBV5-1 - few CASSLVGGTGANVLTF TGCGCCAGCAGCTTGGTCGGTGGTACGGGGGCCAACGTCCTGACTTTC
TRBJ1-1 TRBV7-2 - once CASSPTSTGQLEAFF TGTGCCAGCAGCCCAACATCGACAGGCCAACTTGAAGCTTTCTTT
TRBJ2-1 TRBV7-9 - - CASSLRAAPYNGQFF TGTGCCAGCAGCTTAAGGGCAGCCCCTTACAATGGGCAGTTCTTC
TRBJ1-3 TRBV12-3/TRBV12-4 - - CASSLDVGISGNTIYF TGTGCCAGCAGTTTAGACGTCGGTATCTCTGGAAACACCATATATTTT
TRBJ2-5 TRBV7-2 - - CASSLGGEGTQYF TGTGCCAGCAGCTTAGGTGGGGAAGGGACCCAGTACTTC
TRBJ1-5 TRBV12-3/TRBV12-4 TRBD1 few CASSLADRDNQPQHF TGTGCCAGCAGTTTAGCAGACAGGGACAATCAGCCCCAGCATTTT
TRBJ2-1 TRBV12-3/TRBV12-4 TRBD1 - CASGQKTGGYNEQFF TGTGCCAGCGGTCAAAAGACAGGGGGCTACAATGAGCAGTTCTTC
TRBJ2-1 TRBV24-1 TRBD2 many CATSERYGLAGTNEQFF TGTGCCACCAGTGAACGATATGGACTAGCGGGGACCAATGAGCAGTTCTTC
TRBJ2-7 TRBV27 - few CASSLSKGAGYEQYF TGTGCCAGCAGTTTATCGAAGGGAGCGGGCTACGAGCAGTACTTC
TRBJ2-7 TRBV6-2/TRBV6-3 TRBD2 many CASTQLAGYPYEQYF TGTGCCAGCACCCAACTAGCGGGATATCCCTACGAGCAGTACTTC
TRBJ2-1 TRBV11-3 - - CASSLERRPNEQFF TGTGCCAGCAGCTTAGAGCGGAGACCCAATGAGCAGTTCTTC
TRBJ2-5 TRBV9 - few CASSVDLQGSETQYF TGTGCCAGCAGCGTAGACTTACAGGGTTCGGAGACCCAGTACTTC
TRBJ2-1 TRBV20-1 - few CSARPRGQGAYNEQFF TGCAGTGCTAGACCCAGGGGACAAGGCGCCTACAATGAGCAGTTCTTC
TRBJ2-1 TRBV15 TRBD1 many CATSRGDSGNEQFF TGTGCCACCAGCAGAGGGGACAGCGGTAATGAGCAGTTCTTC
TRBJ1-2 TRBV6-1 - - CASSERSLSSNYGYTF TGTGCCAGCAGTGAGCGATCTTTGTCATCTAACTATGGCTACACCTTC
TRBJ1-1 TRBV6-1 - - CASSWTETNTEAFF TGTGCCAGCAGCTGGACAGAGACGAACACTGAAGCTTTCTTT
TRBJ2-7 TRBV4-3 TRBD2 once CASSQGQLAGTYEQYF TGCGCCAGCAGCCAAGGGCAACTAGCGGGAACCTACGAGCAGTACTTC
TRBJ1-6 TRBV15 - few CATSKSGNYNSPLHF TGTGCCACCAGCAAGTCAGGGAACTATAATTCACCCCTCCACTTT
TRBJ2-2 TRBV10-3 TRBD1 few CATATGDLSTGELFF TGTGCCACCGCGACAGGGGATTTGAGTACCGGGGAGCTGTTTTTT
TRBJ2-5 TRBV11-2 - few CASSQIFRETQYF TGTGCCAGCAGCCAAATCTTCCGAGAGACCCAGTACTTC
TRBJ2-5 TRBV5-1 - many CASSLQGRETQYF TGTGCCAGCAGTTTGCAGGGAAGGGAGACCCAGTACTTC
TRBJ1-2 TRBV28 - many CASSLKVGYTF TGTGCCAGCAGTTTAAAGGTTGGCTACACCTTC
TRBJ2-2 TRBV4-3 - few CASSQGGGDTGELFF TGCGCCAGCAGCCAAGGCGGAGGGGACACCGGGGAGCTGTTTTTT
TRBJ2-1 TRBV6-2/TRBV6-3 - many CASSSSSGYNEQFF TGTGCCAGCAGTTCTAGTAGCGGCTACAATGAGCAGTTCTTC
TRBJ2-3 TRBV4-1 TRBD1 - CASSQELRGTGSTDTQYF TGCGCCAGCAGCCAAGAGTTGCGTGGGACAGGGAGCACAGATACGCAGTATTTT
TRBJ2-3 TRBV12-3/TRBV12-4 - - CASHQRGMGDTQYF TGTGCCAGCCACCAGAGAGGGATGGGAGATACGCAGTATTTT
TRBJ1-1 TRBV6-5 - many CASSSRGTEAFF TGTGCCAGCAGTTCCCGCGGCACTGAAGCTTTCTTT
TRBJ1-5 TRBV30 - many CAWSALGGAQPQHF TGTGCCTGGAGTGCCCTAGGGGGGGCACAGCCCCAGCATTTT
TRBJ1-1 TRBV6-2/TRBV6-3 - - CASSLKPQGNTEAFF TGTGCCAGCAGCTTGAAGCCTCAGGGGAACACTGAAGCTTTCTTT
TRBJ2-3 TRBV6-5 - few CASSSKRAVTDTQYF TGTGCCAGCAGTTCAAAGAGGGCGGTCACAGATACGCAGTATTTT
TRBJ2-7 TRBV12-3/TRBV12-4 - - CASSFGSHTYEQYF TGTGCCAGCAGTTTCGGCAGCCATACCTACGAGCAGTACTTC
TRBJ2-1 TRBV6-2/TRBV6-3 TRBD1 - CASRGDRGSYFLKRGSYNEQFF TGTGCCAGCAGAGGGGACAGGGGGTCCTACTTTCTCAAAAGGGGCTCCTACAATGAGCAGTTCTTC
TRBJ1-4 TRBV15 TRBD1 - CATSRDRGLNNEKLFF TGTGCCACCAGCAGGGACAGGGGGCTAAATAATGAAAAACTGTTTTTT
TRBJ2-7 TRBV6-1 - - CASSEAIDSYYEQYF TGTGCCAGCAGCGAGGCTATCGACAGCTACTACGAGCAGTACTTC
TRBJ2-5 TRBV18 TRBD1 many CASSPGDSQETQYF TGTGCCAGCTCCCCCGGGGACAGCCAAGAGACCCAGTACTTC
TRBJ2-7 TRBV28 - few CASSFRSEISYEQYF TGTGCCAGCAGTTTCAGGTCAGAGATCTCCTACGAGCAGTACTTC
TRBJ2-1 TRBV10-3 TRBD2 few CAISGSGGDSYNEQFF TGTGCCATCAGTGGCAGCGGGGGGGACTCCTACAATGAGCAGTTCTTC
TRBJ1-2 TRBV5-4 - - CASSLGQGPNYGYTF TGTGCCAGCAGCTTGGGGCAGGGACCTAACTATGGCTACACCTTC
TRBJ2-2 TRBV5-1 - few CASSLREKLNTGELFF TGCGCCAGCAGCCTCCGGGAGAAACTGAACACCGGGGAGCTGTTTTTT
TRBJ2-7 TRBV12-3/TRBV12-4 - - CASSFSDGGEQYF TGTGCCAGCAGTTTCTCGGACGGAGGCGAGCAGTACTTC
TRBJ2-1 TRBV12-3/TRBV12-4 TRBD2 - CASSGGLAGGLNEQFF TGTGCCAGCAGTGGGGGACTAGCGGGAGGGCTCAATGAGCAGTTCTTC
TRBJ2-7 TRBV6-6 TRBD2 - CASNLAGTYEQYF TGTGCCAGCAATCTAGCGGGGACCTACGAGCAGTACTTC
TRBJ2-2 TRBV6-2/TRBV6-3 - many CASSYRTGELFF TGTGCCAGCAGTTACAGAACCGGGGAGCTGTTTTTT